The 2 T cell receptor beta chains below all came from one sample that was sequenced in a study of cytomegalovirus exposure and HLA in healthy donors. PCR used 60 Vbeta primers and 13 Jbeta primers. Some clones are missing from TCRdb's copy, which holds only in-frame ones; the method was immunoSEQ multiplex PCR. Of roughly 150,000 clones listed, roughly 70% are singletons. Specimen: PBMCs. These receptors all come from a woman younger than 30 in good health and CMV-seropositive.

The gene calls are TRBV7-2 and TRBJ2-7; 8 nucleotides agree with TRBD2. V lost 5 bases to trimming and J lost 4 bases; unmatched junction nucleotides: 10. CDR3 size: 15 residues. From germline, CDR1 is SGHTA and CDR2 FQGNSA. DNA of the CDR3: TGTGCCAGCAGCCCAAGGACTAGCTTTTCTTACGAGCAGTACTTC. The encoded protein is CASSPRTSFSYEQYF.

This rearrangement joins TRBV19 to TRBJ1-1; 10 bases align to TRBD1. The length of the CDR3 is 14 residues. With V trimmed by 3 bases and J by 5 bases, 3 bases remained unmatched. The germline V gene encodes CDR1 LNHDA and CDR2 SQIVND (reference sequence). Here the CDR3 DNA reads TGTGCCAGTAGTATCGGGACAGGGGATACTGAAGCTTTCTTT. This sequence encodes CASSIGTGDTEAFF.